Below are 10 T cell receptor beta chains sequenced from a single sample in a study of response to subunit inactivated influenza vaccine. TCRdb reprocessed the RT-PCR reads via MiXCR and lists one record per CDR3 protein. Among more than 250,000 distinct CDR3 sequences listed, just over 20% were seen once. Sample: PBMCs from blood, taken approximately 20 months after vaccination. Receptor source: a man between 50 and 69 years old who received an inactivated influenza vaccine.

The chain recombines TRBV7-2 with TRBJ2-7; maybe TRBD1 (6 bases). CDR1 and CDR2 from the germline V gene are SGHTA and FQGNSA. This CDR3 has 15 residues. Trimming removed 4 bases from V and 2 bases from J, with 15 bases in between. The CDR3: CASSSPPTGTYEQYF. As DNA, the CDR3 is TGTGCCAGCAGCTCCCCTCCGACAGGAACCTACGAGCAGTACTTC.

This clonotype came up many times. The chain employs TRBV12-3 or TRBV12-4 and TRBJ2-7; 9 nucleotides align to TRBD1. The CDR3 length is 15 residues. V shed 6 bases and J 0 bases; nucleotides not matched to a gene: 6. The CDR3 DNA follows: TGTGCCAGCAGCATTGGGACAGGGAGCTCCTACGAGCAGTACTTC. This codes for CASSIGTGSSYEQYF.

The chain links TRBV4-1 to TRBJ2-3; 7 bases are shared with TRBD1. Trimming took 3 bases from V and 1 from J; bases not matched to a gene: 4. The CDR3 length is 15 residues. Germline CDR1 reads MGHRA; CDR2 reads YSYEKL. The DNA for the CDR3 is TGCGCCAGCAGCCACCCCGGACAGGGCACAGATACGCAGTATTTT. It codes for CASSHPGQGTDTQYF.

V gene TRBV14 combines with J gene TRBJ2-1; 12 bases are shared with TRBD2. The CDR3 totals 14 residues. The J segment lost 3 bases and the V segment lost 8 bases, leaving 2 bases of the junction unmatched. Germline V lookup: CDR1 SGHDN, CDR2 FVKESK. CDR3 loop: CASRTSGVYNEQFF. The CDR3 DNA reads TGTGCCAGCCGGACTAGCGGGGTCTACAATGAGCAGTTCTTC.

This clonotype appeared a few times. V and J are TRBV5-1 and TRBJ2-2; 7 nucleotides align to TRBD2. The CDR3 consists of 14 residues. J lost 6 bases, V lost 2 bases, and 4 bases had no gene match. Germline V gene sequence: CDR1 SGHRS, CDR2 YFSETQ. In DNA, the CDR3 is TGCGCCAGCAGCTTACCGGGAGGACCCGGGGAGCTGTTTTTT. Amino acids: CASSLPGGPGELFF. Supplemented by reference TRBV5-1 and TRBJ2-2, the full variable domain reads KAGVTQTPRYLIKTRGQQVTLSCSPISGHRSVSWYQQTPGQGLQFLFEYFSETQRNKGNFPGRFSGRQFSNSRSEMNVSTLELGDSALYLCASSLPGGPGELFFGEGSRLTVL.

CDR3 DNA: TGTGCCAGCAGTGTTAGCGGGTGGAGCTCCTACAATGAGCAGTTCTTC. Translation gives CASSVSGWSSYNEQFF. The rearrangement links TRBV2 to TRBJ2-1; 7 bases line up with TRBD2. The V gene end was trimmed by 4 bases and the J gene end by 0 bases; junction bases not matched to a gene: 6. CDR1 is SNHLY and CDR2 is FYNNEI in the germline V gene. The CDR3 has 16 amino acids.

The chain has TRBV28 and TRBJ2-7; no firm D call. The CDR3 has 16 residues. The V and J ends lost 6 bases and 2 bases respectively, with 20 bases between them. The V gene's germline CDR1 is MDHEN and CDR2 SYDVKM. The CDR3 DNA reads TGTGCCAGCAGACCTGGTGGATACGACACCGCCTACGAGCAGTACTTC. Encoded protein: CASRPGGYDTAYEQYF.

The chain has TRBV6-1 and TRBJ2-5, with TRBD2 matching 10 bases. After removal of 5 bases from V and 1 base from J, the junction contained 4 bases not matched to a gene. This CDR3 spans 15 amino acids. CDR1 is MNHNS, CDR2 SASEGT, per germline. CDR3 in DNA: TGTGCCAGCAGTAAAAGGACTAGCGGCCAAGAGACCCAGTACTTC. Translated, it gives CASSKRTSGQETQYF.

This clonotype was counted a few times. The V call is TRBV20-1, the J call TRBJ2-5, with 12 positions matching TRBD1. From germline, CDR1 is DFQATT and CDR2 SNEGSKA (reference sequence). V was pared by 1 base and J by 4 bases, with 7 bases of the junction left unmatched. The CDR3 extends over 16 amino acids. The CDR3 DNA follows: TGCAGTGCTAGAGGGGGACAGGGGGCGTTCGTAGAGACCCAGTACTTC. Translation gives CSARGGQGAFVETQYF.

In this sample, this clonotype turned up a few times. V and J are TRBV12-3 or TRBV12-4 and TRBJ1-1; 7 nucleotides line up with TRBD1. The length of the CDR3 is 14 residues. After removal of 5 bases from V and 5 bases from J, the junction contained 8 bases not matched to a gene. CDR3 bases: TGTGCCAGCAGTCCCCTAACAGGGGTAACTGAAGCTTTCTTT. As protein: CASSPLTGVTEAFF.